The clone carrying this TCR beta chain was counted a few times. One entry per CDR3 protein, called by TCRdb with MiXCR from the PCR reads. The table lists over 15,000 distinct CDR3 sequences, 46% of them singletons. Trimming removed 2 bases from V and 4 bases from J, with 6 bases in between. Germline assignment: CDR1 MNHEY and CDR2 SVGAGI. This CDR3 is 12 amino acids long. The data belong to a study of CD4 and CD8 cells across lung adenocarcinoma regions. The chain combines TRBV6-5 with TRBJ2-7; D is undetermined. The specimen was CD4+ T cells from the margin of a lung tumor. This clonotype was sampled from a male donor with lung adenocarcinoma. The CD4 and CD8 labels of this study may be unreliable. CDR3 sequence (DNA): TGTGCCAGCAGTTACGGGGTTTACGAGCAGTACTTC. It translates to CASSYGVYEQYF.